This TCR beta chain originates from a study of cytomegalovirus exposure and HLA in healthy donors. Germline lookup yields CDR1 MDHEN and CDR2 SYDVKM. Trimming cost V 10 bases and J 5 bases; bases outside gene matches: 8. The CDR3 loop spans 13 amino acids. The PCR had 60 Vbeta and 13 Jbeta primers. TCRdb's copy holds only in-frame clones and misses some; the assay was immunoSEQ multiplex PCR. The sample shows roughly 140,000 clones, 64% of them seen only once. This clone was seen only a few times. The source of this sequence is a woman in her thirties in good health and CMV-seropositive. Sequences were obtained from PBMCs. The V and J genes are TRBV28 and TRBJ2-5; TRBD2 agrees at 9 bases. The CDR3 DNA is TGTGCCACCCTGACTAGCGGTGGGGAGACCCAGTACTTC. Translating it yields CATLTSGGETQYF.